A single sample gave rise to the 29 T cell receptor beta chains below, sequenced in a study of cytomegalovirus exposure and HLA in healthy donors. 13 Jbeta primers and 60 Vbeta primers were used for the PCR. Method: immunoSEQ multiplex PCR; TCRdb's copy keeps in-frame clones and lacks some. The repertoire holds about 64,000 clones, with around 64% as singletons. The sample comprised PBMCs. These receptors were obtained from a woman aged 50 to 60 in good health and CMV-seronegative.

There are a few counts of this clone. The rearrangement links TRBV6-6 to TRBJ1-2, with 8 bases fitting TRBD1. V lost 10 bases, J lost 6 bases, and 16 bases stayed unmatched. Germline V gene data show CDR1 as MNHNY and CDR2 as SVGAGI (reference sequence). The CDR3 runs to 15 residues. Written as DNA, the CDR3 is TGTGCCACCATGGTTGGGACAGGAAGCGGACATGGCTACACCTTC. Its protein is CATMVGTGSGHGYTF.

CDR3 sequence reads: CASSGDRNTEAFF. The CDR3 DNA follows: TGTGCCAGCAGTGGAGATCGGAACACTGAAGCTTTCTTT. The chain has TRBV11-3 and TRBJ1-1; D not resolved. CDR1 is SGHNT, CDR2 YENEEA, per germline. The CDR3 runs to 13 residues. V was trimmed by 6 bases and J by 1 base, leaving 9 bases between them.

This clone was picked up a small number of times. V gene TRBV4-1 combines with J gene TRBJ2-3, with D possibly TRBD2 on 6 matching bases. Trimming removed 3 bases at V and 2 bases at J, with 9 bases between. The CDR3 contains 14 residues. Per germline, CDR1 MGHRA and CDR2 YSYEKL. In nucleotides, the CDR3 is TGCGCCAGCAGCCAGGAGGGGTTCACAGATACGCAGTATTTT. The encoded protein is CASSQEGFTDTQYF.

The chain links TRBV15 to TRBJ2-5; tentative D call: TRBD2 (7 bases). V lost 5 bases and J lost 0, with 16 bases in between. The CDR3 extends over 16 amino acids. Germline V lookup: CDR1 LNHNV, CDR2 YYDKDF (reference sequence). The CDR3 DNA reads TGTGCCACCAGCTGGGGGGGACAAGCGTACCAAGAGACCCAGTACTTC. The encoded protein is CATSWGGQAYQETQYF.

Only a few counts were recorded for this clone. The CDR3 nucleotides read TGTGCCAGCAGCCGCGCCGGGGAGCTGTTTTTT. Its protein is CASSRAGELFF. The chain couples TRBV5-6 to TRBJ2-2, with no clear D. The germline V gene has CDR1 SGHDT and CDR2 YYEEEE. The CDR3 sequence is 11 residues long. The germline V and J ends were trimmed by 4 bases and 6 bases, with 4 bases remaining between them.

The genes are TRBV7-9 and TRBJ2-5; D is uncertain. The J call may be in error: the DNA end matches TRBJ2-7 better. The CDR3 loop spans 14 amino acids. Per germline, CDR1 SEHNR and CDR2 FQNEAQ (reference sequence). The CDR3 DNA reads TGTGCCAGCAGCTTAACCGGAGCCTCCTACGAGCAGTACTTC. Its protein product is CASSLTGASYEQYF.

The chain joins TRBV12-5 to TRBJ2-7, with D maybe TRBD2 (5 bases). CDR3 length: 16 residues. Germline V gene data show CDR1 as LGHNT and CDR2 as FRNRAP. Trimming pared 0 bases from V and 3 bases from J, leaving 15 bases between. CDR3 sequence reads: CASGLVPTPGVYEQYF. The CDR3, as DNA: TGTGCTAGTGGTTTGGTTCCAACACCCGGGGTCTACGAGCAGTACTTC.

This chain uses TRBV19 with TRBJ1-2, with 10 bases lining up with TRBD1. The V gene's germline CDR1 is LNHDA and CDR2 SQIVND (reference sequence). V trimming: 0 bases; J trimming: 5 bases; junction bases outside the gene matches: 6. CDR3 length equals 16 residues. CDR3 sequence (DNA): TGTGCCAGTAGTATAGATCGGACAGGGGGTGGGTATGGCTACACCTTC. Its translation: CASSIDRTGGGYGYTF.

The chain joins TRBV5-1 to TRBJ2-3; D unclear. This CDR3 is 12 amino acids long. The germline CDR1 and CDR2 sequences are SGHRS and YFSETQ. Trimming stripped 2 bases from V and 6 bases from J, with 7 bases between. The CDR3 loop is CASSLHGDTQYF. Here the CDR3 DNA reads TGCGCCAGCAGCTTACACGGGGATACGCAGTATTTT.

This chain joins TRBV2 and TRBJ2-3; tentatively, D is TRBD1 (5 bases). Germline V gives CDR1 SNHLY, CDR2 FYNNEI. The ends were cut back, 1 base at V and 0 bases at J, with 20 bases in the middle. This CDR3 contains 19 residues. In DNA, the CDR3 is TGTGCCAGCAGTGAAGACCAGCGATGGGGCAAGGGAAGCACAGATACGCAGTATTTT. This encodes CASSEDQRWGKGSTDTQYF.

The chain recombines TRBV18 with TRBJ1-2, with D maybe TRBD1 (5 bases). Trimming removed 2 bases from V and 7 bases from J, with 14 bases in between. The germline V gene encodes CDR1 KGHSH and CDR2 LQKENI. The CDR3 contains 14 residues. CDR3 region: CASSPSGVSSGYTF. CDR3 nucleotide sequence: TGTGCCAGCTCACCATCGGGGGTGTCGTCTGGCTACACCTTC.

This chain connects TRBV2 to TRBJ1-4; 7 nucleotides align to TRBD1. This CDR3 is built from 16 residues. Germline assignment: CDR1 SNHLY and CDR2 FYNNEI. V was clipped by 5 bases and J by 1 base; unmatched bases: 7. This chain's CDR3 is CASSLGTAVTNEKLFF. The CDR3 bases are TGTGCCAGCAGTCTCGGGACAGCGGTAACTAATGAAAAACTGTTTTTT.

CDR3 sequence: CASSQVSGRAYEQYF. CDR3 coding DNA: TGTGCCAGCAGCCAAGTTAGCGGGAGGGCCTACGAGCAGTACTTC. The gene calls are TRBV4-2 and TRBJ2-7; TRBD2 agrees at 11 bases. The germline gives CDR1 LGHNA, CDR2 YNFKEQ. V lost 1 base, J lost 2 bases, and 1 base stayed unmatched. The CDR3 has 15 amino acids.

CDR3 sequence: CSAAGPRGGGGRDPNEQFF. For the CDR3, the DNA is TGCAGCGCGGCGGGCCCCAGGGGTGGAGGGGGCCGAGACCCCAATGAGCAGTTCTTC. The chain combines TRBV29-1 with TRBJ2-1; D is perhaps TRBD1 (7 bases). The V end lost 7 bases, the J end lost 6 bases, and 34 bases lay between the germline ends. The CDR3 is made up of 19 amino acids. The germline V gene has CDR1 SQVTM and CDR2 ANQGSEA.

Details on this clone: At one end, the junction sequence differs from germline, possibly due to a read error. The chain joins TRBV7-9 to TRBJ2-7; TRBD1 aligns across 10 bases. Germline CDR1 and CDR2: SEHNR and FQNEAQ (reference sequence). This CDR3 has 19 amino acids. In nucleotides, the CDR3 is TGTGCCAGCATCTTAAGGAATATCTTCGGGACAGGGGAAACCTACGAGCAGTACTTC. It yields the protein CASILRNIFGTGETYEQYF. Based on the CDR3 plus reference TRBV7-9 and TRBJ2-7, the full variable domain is DTGVSQNPRHKITKRGQNVTFRCDPISEHNRLYWYRQTLGQGPEFLTYFQNEAQLEKSRLLSDRFSAERPKGSFSTLEIQRTEQGDSAMYLCASILRNIFGTGETYEQYFGPGTRLTVT.

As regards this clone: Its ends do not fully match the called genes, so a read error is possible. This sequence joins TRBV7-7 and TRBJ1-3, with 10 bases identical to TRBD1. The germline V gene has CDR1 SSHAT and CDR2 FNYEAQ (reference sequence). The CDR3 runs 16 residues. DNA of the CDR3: TGTGCTAGCAGCTTAGACAGGGGGCCTTGGGGAAACACCATATATTTT. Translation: CASSLDRGPWGNTIYF. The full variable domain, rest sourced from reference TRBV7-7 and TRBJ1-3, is GAGVSQSPRYKVTKRGQDVTLRCDPISSHATLYWYQQALGQGPEFLTYFNYEAQPDKSGLPSDRFSAERPEGSISTLTIQRTEQRDSAMYRCASSLDRGPWGNTIYFGEGSWLTVV.

CDR3 loop: CASSRRTSGNYEQYF. As DNA, the CDR3 is TGCGCCAGCAGCAGGCGGACTAGCGGGAACTACGAGCAGTACTTC. The chain joins TRBV4-3 to TRBJ2-7; TRBD2 aligns across 12 bases. Looked up from germline, CDR1 is LGHNA and CDR2 is YSLEER. Trimming at V came to 5 bases and at J to 3 bases, leaving 5 bases not matched to a gene. The CDR3 covers 15 residues.

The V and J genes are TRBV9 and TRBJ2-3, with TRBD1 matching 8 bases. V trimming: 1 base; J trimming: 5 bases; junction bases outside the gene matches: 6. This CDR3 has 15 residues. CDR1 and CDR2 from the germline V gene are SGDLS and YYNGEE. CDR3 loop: CASSVLGQGGDTQYF. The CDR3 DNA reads TGTGCCAGCAGCGTACTCGGACAGGGAGGAGATACGCAGTATTTT.

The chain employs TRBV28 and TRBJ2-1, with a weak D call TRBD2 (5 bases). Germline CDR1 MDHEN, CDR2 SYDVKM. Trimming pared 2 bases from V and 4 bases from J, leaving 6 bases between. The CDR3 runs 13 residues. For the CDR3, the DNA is TGTGCCAGCAGTTTACGAGGGTACAATGAGCAGTTCTTC. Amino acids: CASSLRGYNEQFF.

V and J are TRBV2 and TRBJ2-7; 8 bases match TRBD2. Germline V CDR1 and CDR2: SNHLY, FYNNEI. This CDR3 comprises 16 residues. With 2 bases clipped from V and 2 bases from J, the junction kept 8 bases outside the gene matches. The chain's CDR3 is CASSESASGRPYEQYF. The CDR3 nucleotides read TGTGCCAGCAGTGAATCGGCCAGCGGGAGACCCTACGAGCAGTACTTC.

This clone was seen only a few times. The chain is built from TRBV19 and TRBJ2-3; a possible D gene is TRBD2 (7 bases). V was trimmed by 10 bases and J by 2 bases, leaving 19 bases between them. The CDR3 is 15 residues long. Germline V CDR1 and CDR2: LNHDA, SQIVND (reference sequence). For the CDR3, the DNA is TGTGCCACCCGGTTGGGGGAGGGGGACACAGATACGCAGTATTTT. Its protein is CATRLGEGDTDTQYF.

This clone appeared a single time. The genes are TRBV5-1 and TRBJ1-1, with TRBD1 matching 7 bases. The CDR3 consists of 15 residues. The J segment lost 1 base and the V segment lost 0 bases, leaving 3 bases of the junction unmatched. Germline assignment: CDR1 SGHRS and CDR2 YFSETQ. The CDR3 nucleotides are TGCGCCAGCAGCTTGGTGGGACAGCCGAACACTGAAGCTTTCTTT. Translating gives CASSLVGQPNTEAFF.

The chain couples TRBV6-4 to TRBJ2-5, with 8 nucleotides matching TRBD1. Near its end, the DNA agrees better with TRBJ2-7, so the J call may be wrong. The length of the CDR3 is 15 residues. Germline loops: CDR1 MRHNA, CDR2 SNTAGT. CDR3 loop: CASTKRGQATYEQYF. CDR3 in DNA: TGTGCCAGCACCAAAAGGGGACAGGCAACCTACGAGCAGTACTTC.

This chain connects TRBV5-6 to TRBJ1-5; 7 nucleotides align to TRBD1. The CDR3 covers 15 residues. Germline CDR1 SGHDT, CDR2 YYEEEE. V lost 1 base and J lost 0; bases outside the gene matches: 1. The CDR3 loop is CASSLTGDSNQPQHF. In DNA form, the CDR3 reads TGTGCCAGCAGCTTGACAGGGGATAGCAATCAGCCCCAGCATTTT.

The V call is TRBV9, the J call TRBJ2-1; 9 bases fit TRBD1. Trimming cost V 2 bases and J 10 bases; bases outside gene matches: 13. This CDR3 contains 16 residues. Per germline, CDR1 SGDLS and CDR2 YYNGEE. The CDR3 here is CASSVASGQGRGEQFF. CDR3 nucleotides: TGTGCCAGCAGCGTTGCCTCGGGACAGGGAAGAGGGGAGCAGTTCTTC. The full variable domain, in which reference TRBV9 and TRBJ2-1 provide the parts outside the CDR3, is DSGVTQTPKHLITATGQRVTLRCSPRSGDLSVYWYQQSLDQGLQFLIQYYNGEERAKGNILERFSAQQFPDLHSELNLSSLELGDSALYFCASSVASGQGRGEQFFGPGTRLTVL.

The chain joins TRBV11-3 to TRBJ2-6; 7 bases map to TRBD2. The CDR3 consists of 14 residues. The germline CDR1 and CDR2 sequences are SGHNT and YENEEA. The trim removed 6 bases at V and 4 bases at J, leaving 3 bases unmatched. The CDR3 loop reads CASRGGTGANVLTF. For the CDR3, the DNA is TGTGCCAGCAGGGGGGGGACCGGGGCCAACGTCCTGACTTTC.

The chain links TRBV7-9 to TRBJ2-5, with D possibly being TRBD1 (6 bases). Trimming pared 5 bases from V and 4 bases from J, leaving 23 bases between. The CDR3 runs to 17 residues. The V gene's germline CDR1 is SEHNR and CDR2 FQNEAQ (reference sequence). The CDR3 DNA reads TGTGCCAGCAGCCCCCTTAGACAGGTCGGGGTTTTAGAGACCCAGTACTTC. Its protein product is CASSPLRQVGVLETQYF.

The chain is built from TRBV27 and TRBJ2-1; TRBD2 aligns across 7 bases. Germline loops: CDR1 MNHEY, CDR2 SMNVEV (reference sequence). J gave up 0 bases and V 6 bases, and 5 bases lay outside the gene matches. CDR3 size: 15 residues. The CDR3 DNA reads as TGTGCCAGCAGCTTCGAGCGGGGCTCCTACAATGAGCAGTTCTTC. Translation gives CASSFERGSYNEQFF.

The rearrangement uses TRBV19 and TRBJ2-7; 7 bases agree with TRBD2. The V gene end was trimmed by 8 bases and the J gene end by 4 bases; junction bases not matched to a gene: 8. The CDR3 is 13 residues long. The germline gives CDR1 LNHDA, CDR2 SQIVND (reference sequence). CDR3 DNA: TGTGCCAGTGGGAGGGGCACGGGGTACGAGCAGTACTTC. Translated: CASGRGTGYEQYF.